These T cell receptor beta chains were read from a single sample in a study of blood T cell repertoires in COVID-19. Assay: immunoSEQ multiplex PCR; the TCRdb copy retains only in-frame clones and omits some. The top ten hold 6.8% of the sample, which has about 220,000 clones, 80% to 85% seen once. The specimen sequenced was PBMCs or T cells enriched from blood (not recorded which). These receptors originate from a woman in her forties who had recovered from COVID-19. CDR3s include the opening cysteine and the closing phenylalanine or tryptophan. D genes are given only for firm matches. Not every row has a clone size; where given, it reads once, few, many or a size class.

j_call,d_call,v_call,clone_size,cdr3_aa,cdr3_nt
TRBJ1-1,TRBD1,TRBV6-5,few,CASSRDSVEAFF,TGTGCCAGCAGTCGGGACAGTGTTGAAGCTTTCTTT
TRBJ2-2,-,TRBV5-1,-,CASSSAGRDTGELFF,TGCGCCAGCAGCAGCGCGGGACGGGACACCGGGGAGCTGTTTTTT
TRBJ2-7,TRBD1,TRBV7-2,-,CASRTGQGSYEQYF,TGTGCCAGCAGAACCGGACAGGGGTCCTACGAGCAGTACTTC
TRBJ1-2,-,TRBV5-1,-,CASSPDTTYQGYTF,TGCGCCAGCAGCCCTGACACGACGTACCAAGGCTACACCTTC
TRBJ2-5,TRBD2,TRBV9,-,CASSVATSGFQETQYF,TGTGCCAGCAGCGTAGCAACTAGCGGGTTCCAAGAGACCCAGTACTTC
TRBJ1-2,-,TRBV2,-,CASNPRWYGGGYTF,TGTGCCAGCAACCCACGGTGGTACGGCGGGGGCTACACCTTC
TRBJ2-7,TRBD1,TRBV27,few,CASRSGTGGQQYF,TGTGCCAGCAGGTCCGGGACAGGGGGCCAGCAGTACTTC
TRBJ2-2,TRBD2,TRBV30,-,CAWLAVLNTGELFF,TGTGCCTGGCTAGCGGTCCTTAACACCGGGGAGCTGTTTTTT
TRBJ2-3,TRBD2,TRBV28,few,CASSLELAGEDTQYF,TGTGCCAGCAGTTTAGAACTAGCGGGAGAGGATACGCAGTATTTT
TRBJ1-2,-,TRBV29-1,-,CSVGDKNYGYTF,TGCAGCGTTGGTGACAAGAACTATGGCTACACCTTC
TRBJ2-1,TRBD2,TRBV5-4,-,CASSLDWTSGNEQFF,TGTGCCAGCAGCTTAGACTGGACTAGCGGGAATGAGCAGTTCTTC
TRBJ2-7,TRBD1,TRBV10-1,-,CASSDPGEGQGDFYEQYF,TGCGCCAGCAGTGACCCTGGCGAGGGACAGGGAGACTTCTACGAGCAGTACTTC
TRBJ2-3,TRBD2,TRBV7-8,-,CASSLGRGRGASTDTQYF,TGTGCCAGCAGCTTAGGGCGCGGGAGGGGTGCTAGCACAGATACGCAGTATTTT
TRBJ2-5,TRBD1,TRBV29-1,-,CSVPGTGQETQYF,TGCAGCGTTCCAGGGACAGGCCAAGAGACCCAGTACTTC
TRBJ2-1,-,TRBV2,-,CASRKERYNEQFF,TGTGCCAGCAGAAAAGAACGGTACAATGAGCAGTTCTTC
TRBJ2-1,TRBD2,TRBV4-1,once,CASSQGPLAGYNEQFF,TGCGCCAGCAGCCAAGGTCCACTAGCGGGCTACAATGAGCAGTTCTTC
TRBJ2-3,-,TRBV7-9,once,CASSRRRGSTDTQYF,TGTGCCAGCAGCCGCCGTAGGGGTTCCACAGATACGCAGTATTTT
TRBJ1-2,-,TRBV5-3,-,CARSLGTPYNYGYTF,TGTGCCAGAAGCTTGGGGACACCTTATAACTATGGCTACACCTTC
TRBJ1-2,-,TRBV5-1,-,CASSYGGGYTF,TGCGCCAGCAGCTACGGGGGAGGCTACACCTTC
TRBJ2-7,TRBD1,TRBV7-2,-,CASSLETGFHEQYF,TGTGCCAGCAGCCTGGAGACAGGGTTCCACGAGCAGTACTTC
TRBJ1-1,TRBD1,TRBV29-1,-,CSVAGQANTEAFF,TGCAGCGTTGCCGGACAGGCTAACACTGAAGCTTTCTTT
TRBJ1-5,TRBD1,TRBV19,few,CASSTLKGLTGPNQPQHF,TGTGCCAGTAGTACCCTAAAGGGGCTGACAGGGCCCAATCAGCCCCAGCATTTT
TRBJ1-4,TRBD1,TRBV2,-,CASTLDRGDEKLFF,TGTGCCAGCACCCTGGACAGGGGAGATGAAAAACTGTTTTTT
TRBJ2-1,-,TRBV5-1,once,CASSLDSLTGNEQFF,TGCGCCAGCAGCCTGGACTCCCTAACGGGCAATGAGCAGTTCTTC
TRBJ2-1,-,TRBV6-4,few,CASSDSRYNEQFF,TGTGCCAGCAGTGACTCGCGGTACAATGAGCAGTTCTTC
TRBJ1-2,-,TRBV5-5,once,CASSLLPGQKDYGYTF,TGTGCCAGCAGCCTACTTCCAGGACAGAAAGACTATGGCTACACCTTC
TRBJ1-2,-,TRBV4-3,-,CASSQVTGAAYGYTF,TGCGCCAGCAGCCAAGTAACCGGCGCAGCGTATGGCTACACCTTC